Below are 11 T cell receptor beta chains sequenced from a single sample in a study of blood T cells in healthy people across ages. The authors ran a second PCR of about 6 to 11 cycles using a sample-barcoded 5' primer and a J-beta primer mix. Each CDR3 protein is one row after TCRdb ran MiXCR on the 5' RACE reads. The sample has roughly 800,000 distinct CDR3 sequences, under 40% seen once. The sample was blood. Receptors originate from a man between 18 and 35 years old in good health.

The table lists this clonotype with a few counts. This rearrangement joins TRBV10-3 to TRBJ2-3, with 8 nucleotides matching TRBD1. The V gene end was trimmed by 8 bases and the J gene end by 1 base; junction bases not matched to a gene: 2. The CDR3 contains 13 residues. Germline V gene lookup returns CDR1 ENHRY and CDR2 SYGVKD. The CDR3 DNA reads TGTGCCATCGGGACAGGCGGCACAGATACGCAGTATTTT. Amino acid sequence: CAIGTGGTDTQYF.

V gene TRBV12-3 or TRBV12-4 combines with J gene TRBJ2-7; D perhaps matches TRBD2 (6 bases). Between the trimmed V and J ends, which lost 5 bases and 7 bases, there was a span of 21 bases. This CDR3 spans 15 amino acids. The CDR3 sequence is CASSPRAGQTAEQYF. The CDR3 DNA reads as TGTGCCAGCAGTCCGAGAGCGGGCCAGACGGCTGAGCAGTACTTC.

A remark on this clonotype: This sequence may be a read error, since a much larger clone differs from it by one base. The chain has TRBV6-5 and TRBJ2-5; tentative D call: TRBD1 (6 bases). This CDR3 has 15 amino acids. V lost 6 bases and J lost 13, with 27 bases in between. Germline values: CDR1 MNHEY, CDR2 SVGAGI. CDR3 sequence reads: CASRPTKGQAYELYF. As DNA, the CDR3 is TGTGCCAGCAGACCGACTAAGGGACAAGCCTACGAGCTGTACTTC.

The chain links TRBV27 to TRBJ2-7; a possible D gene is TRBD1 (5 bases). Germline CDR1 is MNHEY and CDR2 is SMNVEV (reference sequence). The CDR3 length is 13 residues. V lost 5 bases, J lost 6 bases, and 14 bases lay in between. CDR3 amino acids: CASSPFWGREQYF. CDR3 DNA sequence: TGTGCCAGCAGTCCCTTCTGGGGCCGCGAGCAGTACTTC.

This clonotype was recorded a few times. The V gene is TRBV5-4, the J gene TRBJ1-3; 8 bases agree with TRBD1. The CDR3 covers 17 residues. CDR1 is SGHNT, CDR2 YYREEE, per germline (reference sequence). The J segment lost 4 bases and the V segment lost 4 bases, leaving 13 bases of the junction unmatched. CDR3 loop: CASSPGSDRAGGNTIYF. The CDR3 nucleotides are TGTGCCAGCAGCCCGGGCTCGGACAGGGCTGGAGGAAACACCATATATTTT.

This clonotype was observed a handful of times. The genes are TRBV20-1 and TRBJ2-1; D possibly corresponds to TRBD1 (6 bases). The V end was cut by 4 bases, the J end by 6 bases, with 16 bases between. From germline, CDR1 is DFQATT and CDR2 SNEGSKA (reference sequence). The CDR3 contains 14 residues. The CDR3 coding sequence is TGCAGTGCTACCGGGACACCCAGCCTCAATGAGCAGTTCTTC. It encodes CSATGTPSLNEQFF.

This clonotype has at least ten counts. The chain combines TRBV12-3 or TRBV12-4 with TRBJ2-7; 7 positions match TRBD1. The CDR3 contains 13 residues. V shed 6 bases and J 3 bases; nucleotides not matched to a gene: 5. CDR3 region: CASRRDRFYEQYF. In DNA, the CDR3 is TGTGCCAGCAGAAGGGACAGATTCTACGAGCAGTACTTC.

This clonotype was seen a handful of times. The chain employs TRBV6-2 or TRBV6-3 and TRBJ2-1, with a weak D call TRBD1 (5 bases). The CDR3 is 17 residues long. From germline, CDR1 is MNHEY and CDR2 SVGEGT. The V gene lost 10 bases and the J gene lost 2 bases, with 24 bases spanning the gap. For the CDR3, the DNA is TGTGCCAACAGGCGCCAACCCCTCGTGGTGCCCTACAATGAGCAGTTCTTC. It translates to CANRRQPLVVPYNEQFF.

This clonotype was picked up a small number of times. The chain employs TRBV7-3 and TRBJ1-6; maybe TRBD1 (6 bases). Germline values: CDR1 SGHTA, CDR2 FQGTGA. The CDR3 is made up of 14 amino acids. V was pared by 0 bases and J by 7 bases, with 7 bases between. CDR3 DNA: TGTGCCAGCAGCTTAACGGGGGCCAATTCACCCCTCCACTTT. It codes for CASSLTGANSPLHF.

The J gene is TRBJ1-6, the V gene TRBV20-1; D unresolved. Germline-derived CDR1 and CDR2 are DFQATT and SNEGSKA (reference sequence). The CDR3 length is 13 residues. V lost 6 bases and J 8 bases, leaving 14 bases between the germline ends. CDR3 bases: TGCAGTGCCGTGGGAGGGAGCGATTCACCCCTCCACTTT. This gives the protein CSAVGGSDSPLHF.

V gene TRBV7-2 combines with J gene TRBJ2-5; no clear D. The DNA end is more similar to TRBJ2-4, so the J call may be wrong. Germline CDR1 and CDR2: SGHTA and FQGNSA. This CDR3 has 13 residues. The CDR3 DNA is TGTGCCAGCAGCCCCCTGGACAAAAACATTCAGTACTTC. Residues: CASSPLDKNIQYF.